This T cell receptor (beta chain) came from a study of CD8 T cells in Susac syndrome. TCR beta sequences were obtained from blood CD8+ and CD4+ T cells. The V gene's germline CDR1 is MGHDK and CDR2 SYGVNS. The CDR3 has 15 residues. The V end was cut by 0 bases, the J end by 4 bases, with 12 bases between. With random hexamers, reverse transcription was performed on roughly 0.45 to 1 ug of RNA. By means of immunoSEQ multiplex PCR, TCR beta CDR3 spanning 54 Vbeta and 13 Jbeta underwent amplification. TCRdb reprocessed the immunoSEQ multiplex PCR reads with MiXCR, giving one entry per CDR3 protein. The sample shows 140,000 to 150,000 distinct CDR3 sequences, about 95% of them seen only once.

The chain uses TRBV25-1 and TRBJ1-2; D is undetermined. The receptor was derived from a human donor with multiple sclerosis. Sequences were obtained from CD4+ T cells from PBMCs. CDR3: CASSEYNPAIYGYTF. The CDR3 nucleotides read TGTGCCAGCAGTGAATATAATCCAGCGATCTATGGCTACACCTTC.